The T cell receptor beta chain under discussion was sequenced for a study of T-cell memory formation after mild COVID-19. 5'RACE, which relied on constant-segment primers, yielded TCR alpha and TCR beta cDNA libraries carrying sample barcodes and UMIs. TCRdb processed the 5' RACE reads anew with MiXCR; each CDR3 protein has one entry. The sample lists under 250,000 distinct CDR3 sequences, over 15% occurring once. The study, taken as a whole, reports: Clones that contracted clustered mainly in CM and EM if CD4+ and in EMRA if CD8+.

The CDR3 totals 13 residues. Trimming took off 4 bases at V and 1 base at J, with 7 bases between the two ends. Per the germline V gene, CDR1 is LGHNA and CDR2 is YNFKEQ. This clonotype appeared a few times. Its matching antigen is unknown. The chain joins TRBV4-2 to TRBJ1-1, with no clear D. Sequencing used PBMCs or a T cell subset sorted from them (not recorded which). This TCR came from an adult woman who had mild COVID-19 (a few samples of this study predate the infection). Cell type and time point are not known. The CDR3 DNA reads TGTGCCAGCAGCCCACTATCGAACACTGAAGCTTTCTTT. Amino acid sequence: CASSPLSNTEAFF.